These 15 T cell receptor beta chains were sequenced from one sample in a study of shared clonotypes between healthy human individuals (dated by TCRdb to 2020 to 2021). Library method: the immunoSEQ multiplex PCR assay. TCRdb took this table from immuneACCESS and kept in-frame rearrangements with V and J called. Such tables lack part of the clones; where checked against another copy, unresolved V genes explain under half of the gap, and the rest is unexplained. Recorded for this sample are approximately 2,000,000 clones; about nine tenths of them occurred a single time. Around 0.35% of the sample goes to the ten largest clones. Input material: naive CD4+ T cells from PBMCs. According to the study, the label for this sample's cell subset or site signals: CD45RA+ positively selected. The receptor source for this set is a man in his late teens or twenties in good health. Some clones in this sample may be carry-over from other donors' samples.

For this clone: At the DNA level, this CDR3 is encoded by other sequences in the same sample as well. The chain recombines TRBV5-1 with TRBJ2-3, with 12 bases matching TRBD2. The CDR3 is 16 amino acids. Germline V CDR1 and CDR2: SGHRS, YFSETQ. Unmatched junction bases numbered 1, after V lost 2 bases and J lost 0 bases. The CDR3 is CASSLGLAGSTDTQYF. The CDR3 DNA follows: TGCGCCAGCAGCTTAGGACTAGCGGGAAGCACAGATACGCAGTATTTT.

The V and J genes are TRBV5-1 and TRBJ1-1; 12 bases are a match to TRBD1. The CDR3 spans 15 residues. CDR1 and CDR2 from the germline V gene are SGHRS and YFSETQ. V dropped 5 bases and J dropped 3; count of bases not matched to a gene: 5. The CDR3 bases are TGCGCCAGCAGGGGGACAGGGGGCGGGTACACTGAAGCTTTCTTT. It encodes CASRGTGGGYTEAFF. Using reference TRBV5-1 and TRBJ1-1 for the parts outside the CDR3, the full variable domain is KAGVTQTPRYLIKTRGQQVTLSCSPISGHRSVSWYQQTPGQGLQFLFEYFSETQRNKGNFPGRFSGRQFSNSRSEMNVSTLELGDSALYLCASRGTGGGYTEAFFGQGTRLTVV.

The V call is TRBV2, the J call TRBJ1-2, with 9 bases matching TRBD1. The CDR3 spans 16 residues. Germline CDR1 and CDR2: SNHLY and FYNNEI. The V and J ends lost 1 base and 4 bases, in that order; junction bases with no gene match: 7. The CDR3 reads CASSEGVQGASYGYTF. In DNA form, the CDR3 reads TGTGCCAGCAGTGAAGGGGTACAGGGGGCAAGCTATGGCTACACCTTC. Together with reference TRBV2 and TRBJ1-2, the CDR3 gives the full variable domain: EPEVTQTPSHQVTQMGQEVILRCVPISNHLYFYWYRQILGQKVEFLVSFYNNEISEKSEIFDDQFSVERPDGSNFTLKIRSTKLEDSAMYFCASSEGVQGASYGYTFGSGTRLTVV.

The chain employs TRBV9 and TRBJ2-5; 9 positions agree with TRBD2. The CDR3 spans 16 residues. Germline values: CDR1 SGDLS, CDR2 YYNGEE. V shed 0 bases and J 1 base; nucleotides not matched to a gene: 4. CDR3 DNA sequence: TGTGCCAGCAGCGTAGCGACGACTAGCGGCCAAGAGACCCAGTACTTC. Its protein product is CASSVATTSGQETQYF.

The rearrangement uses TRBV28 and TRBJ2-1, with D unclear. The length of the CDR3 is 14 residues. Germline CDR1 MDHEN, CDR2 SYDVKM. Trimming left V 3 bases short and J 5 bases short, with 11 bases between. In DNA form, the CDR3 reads TGTGCCAGCAGTTTGGTTGGGAACAACAATGAGCAGTTCTTC. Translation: CASSLVGNNNEQFF.

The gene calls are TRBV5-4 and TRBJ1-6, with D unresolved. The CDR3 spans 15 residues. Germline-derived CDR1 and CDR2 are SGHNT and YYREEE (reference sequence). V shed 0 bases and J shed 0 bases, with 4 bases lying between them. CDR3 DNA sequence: TGTGCCAGCAGCTTGGCGAGCTCCTATAATTCACCCCTCCACTTT. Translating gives CASSLASSYNSPLHF.

CDR3 protein: CASSPGQGRLGTNEKLFF. CDR3 nucleotides: TGTGCCAGTAGTCCGGGACAGGGGAGGTTGGGCACTAATGAAAAACTGTTTTTT. The chain joins TRBV19 to TRBJ1-4, with TRBD1 matching over 10 bases. Losses at the gene ends were 5 bases for V and 2 bases for J; bases not matched to a gene: 11. Germline values: CDR1 LNHDA, CDR2 SQIVND (reference sequence). The CDR3 is made up of 18 amino acids.

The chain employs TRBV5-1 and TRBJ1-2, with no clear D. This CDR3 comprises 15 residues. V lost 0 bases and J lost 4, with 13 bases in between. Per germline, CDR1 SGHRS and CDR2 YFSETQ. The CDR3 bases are TGCGCCAGCAGCTTGGGGCCGCTCACCTCCTATGGCTACACCTTC. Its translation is CASSLGPLTSYGYTF.

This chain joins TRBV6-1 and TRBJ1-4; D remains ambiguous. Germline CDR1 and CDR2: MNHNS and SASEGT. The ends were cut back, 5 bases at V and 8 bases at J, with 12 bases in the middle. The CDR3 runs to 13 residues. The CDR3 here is CASSFTLHEKLFF. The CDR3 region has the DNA TGTGCCAGCAGTTTTACCCTTCACGAAAAACTGTTTTTT.

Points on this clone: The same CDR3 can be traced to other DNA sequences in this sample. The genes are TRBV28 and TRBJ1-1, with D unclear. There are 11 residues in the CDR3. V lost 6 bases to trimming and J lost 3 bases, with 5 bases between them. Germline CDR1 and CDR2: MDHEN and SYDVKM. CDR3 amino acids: CASRGYTEAFF. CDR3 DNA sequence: TGTGCCAGCAGAGGGTACACTGAAGCTTTCTTT.

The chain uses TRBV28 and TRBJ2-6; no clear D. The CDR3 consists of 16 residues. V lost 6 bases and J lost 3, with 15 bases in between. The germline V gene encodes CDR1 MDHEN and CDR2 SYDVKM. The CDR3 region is CASSPTPPNGANVLTF. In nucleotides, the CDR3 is TGTGCCAGCAGCCCCACCCCCCCCAATGGGGCCAACGTCCTGACTTTC.

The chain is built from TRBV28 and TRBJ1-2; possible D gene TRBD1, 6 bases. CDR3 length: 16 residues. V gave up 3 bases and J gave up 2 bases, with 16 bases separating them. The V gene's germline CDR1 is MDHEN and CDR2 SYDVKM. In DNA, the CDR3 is TGTGCCAGCAGTTTCGAAGGACAGTGGAAAAACTATGGCTACACCTTC. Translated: CASSFEGQWKNYGYTF.

Written as DNA, the CDR3 is TGTGCCAGCAGTTTAGCAGCTAATCAGCCCCAGCATTTT. This sequence encodes CASSLAANQPQHF. J is TRBJ1-5 and V is TRBV28; D gene uncertain. The germline V gene encodes CDR1 MDHEN and CDR2 SYDVKM. Trimming took 2 bases from V and 4 from J, leaving 6 bases between them. The CDR3 has 13 residues.

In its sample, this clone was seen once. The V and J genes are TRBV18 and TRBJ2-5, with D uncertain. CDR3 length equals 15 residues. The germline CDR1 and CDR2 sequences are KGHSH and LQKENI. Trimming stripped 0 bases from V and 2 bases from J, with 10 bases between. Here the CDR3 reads CASSPPNRLQETQYF. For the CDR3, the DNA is TGTGCCAGCTCACCACCTAACCGGCTACAAGAGACCCAGTACTTC.

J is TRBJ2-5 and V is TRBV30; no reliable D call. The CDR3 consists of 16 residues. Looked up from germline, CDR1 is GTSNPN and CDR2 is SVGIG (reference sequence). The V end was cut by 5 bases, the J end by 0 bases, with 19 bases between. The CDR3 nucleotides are TGTGCCTGGGGGCCTTACTATCCCCTCTACCAAGAGACCCAGTACTTC. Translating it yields CAWGPYYPLYQETQYF.